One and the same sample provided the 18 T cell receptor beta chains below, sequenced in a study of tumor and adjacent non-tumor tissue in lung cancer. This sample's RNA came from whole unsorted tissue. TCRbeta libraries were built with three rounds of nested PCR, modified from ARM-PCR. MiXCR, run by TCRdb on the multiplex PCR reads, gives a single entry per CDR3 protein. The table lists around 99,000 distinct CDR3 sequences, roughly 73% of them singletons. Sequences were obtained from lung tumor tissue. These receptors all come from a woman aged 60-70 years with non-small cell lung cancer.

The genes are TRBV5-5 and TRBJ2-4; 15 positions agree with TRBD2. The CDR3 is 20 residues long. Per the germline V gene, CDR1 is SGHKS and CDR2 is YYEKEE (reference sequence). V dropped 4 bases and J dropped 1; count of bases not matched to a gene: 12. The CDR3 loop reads CASSPQPGLAGGLAKNIQYF. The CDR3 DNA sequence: TGTGCCAGCAGCCCTCAGCCGGGACTAGCGGGGGGCCTGGCCAAAAACATTCAGTACTTC.

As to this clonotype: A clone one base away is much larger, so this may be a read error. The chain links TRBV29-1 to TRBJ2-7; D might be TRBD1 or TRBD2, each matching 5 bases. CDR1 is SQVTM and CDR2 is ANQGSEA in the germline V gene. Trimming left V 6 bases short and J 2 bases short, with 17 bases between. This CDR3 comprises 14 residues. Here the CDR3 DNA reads TGCAGCGTCCGAAGTGGGGACGTAGCCTACGAGCAGTACTTC. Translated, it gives CSVRSGDVAYEQYF.

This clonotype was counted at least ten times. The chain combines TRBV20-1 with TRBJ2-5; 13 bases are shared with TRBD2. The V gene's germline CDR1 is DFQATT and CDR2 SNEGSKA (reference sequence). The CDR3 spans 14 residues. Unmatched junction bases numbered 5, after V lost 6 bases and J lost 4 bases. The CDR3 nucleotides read TGCAGTGCGACTAGCGGGGGGACCGCAGAGACCCAGTACTTC. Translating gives CSATSGGTAETQYF.

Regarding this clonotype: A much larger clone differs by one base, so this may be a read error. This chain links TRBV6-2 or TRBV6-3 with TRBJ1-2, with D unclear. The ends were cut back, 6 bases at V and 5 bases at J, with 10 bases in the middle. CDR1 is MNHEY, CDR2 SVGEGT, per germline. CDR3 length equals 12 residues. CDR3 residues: CASRDQSYGYTF. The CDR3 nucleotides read TGTGCCAGCAGGGATCAGAGTTATGGCTACACCTTC.

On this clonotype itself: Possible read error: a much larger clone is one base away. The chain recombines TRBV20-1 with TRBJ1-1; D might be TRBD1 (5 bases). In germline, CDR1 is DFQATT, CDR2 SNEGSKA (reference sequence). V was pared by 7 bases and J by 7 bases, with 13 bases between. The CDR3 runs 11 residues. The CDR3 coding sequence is TGCAGTGATAGCGCTGGGGGTGAAGCTTTCTTT. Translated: CSDSAGGEAFF.

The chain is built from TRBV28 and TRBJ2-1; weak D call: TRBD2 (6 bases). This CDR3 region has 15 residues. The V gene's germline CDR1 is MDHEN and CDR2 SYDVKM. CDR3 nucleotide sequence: TGTCTCAGCAGTTTCTTTGGCCTAGCGAACAATGAGCAGTTCTTC. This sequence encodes CLSSFFGLANNEQFF. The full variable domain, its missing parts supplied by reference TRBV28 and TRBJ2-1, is DVKVTQSSRYLVKRTGEKVFLECVQDMDHENMFWYRQDPGLGLRLIYFSYDVKMKEKGDIPEGYSVSREKKERFSLILESASTNQTSMYLCLSSFFGLANNEQFFGPGTRLTVL.

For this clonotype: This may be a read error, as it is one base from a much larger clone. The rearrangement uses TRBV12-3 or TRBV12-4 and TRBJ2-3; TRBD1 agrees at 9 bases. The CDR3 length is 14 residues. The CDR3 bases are TGTGCCAGCAGAACCGAGACAGGGGGGGATATGCAGTATTTT. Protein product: CASRTETGGDMQYF.

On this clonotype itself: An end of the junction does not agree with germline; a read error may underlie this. The CDR3 is CASSHTSGPGTQYF. The CDR3 nucleotides read TGCGCAAGCAGCCATACTAGCGGACCAGGTACGCAGTATTTT. V gene TRBV4-3 combines with J gene TRBJ2-3, with 8 nucleotides matching TRBD2. The CDR3 is made up of 14 amino acids. Germline CDR1 is LGHNA and CDR2 is YSLEER.

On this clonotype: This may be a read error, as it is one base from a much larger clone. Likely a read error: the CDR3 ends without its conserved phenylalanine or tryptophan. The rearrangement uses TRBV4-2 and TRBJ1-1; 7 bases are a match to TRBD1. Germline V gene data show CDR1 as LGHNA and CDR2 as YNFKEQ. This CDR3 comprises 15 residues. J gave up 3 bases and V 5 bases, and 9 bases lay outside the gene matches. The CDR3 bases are TGTGCCAGCAGCGCAGGGGGGGGCTCGGACACTGAAGCTTTCTAT. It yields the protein CASSAGGGSDTEAFY.

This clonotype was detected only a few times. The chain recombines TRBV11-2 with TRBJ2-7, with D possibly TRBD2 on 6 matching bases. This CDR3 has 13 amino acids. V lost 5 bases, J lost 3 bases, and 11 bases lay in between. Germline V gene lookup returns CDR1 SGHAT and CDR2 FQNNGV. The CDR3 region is CASSRGTDYEQYF. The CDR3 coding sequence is TGTGCCAGCAGCCGTGGGACTGACTACGAGCAGTACTTC.

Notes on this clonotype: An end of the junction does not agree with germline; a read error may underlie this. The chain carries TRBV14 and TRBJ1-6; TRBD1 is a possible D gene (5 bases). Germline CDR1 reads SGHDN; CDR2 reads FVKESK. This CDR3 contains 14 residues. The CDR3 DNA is TGTGCCAGCAGCCTTATTAGGGACGAATCACCCCTCCTCTTT. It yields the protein CASSLIRDESPLLF.

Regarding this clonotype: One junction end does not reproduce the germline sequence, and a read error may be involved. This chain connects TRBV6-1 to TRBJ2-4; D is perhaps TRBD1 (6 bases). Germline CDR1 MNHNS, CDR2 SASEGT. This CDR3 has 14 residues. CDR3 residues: CASSTPGHRDIQYF. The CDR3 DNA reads TGTGCCAGCAGTACCCCGGGCCATCGGGACATCCAGTACTTC.

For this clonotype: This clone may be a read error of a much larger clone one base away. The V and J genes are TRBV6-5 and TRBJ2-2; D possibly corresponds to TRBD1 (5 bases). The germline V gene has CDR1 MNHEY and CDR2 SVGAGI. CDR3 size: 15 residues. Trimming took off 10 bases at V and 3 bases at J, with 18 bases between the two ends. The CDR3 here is CANNEAGIHTGELFF. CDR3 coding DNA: TGTGCCAACAACGAGGCAGGGATTCACACCGGGGAGCTGTTTTTT.

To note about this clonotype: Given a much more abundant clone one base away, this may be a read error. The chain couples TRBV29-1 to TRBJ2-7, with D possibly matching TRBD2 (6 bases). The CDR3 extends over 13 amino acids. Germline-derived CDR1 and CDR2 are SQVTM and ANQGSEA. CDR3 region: CSVHRGSSYVQYF. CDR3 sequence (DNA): TGCAGCGTTCATCGGGGGAGCTCCTACGTGCAGTACTTC.

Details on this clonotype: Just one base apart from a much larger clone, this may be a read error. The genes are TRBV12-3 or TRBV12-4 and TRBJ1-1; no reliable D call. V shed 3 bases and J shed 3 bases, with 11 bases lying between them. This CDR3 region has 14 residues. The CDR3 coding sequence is TGTGCCAGCAGTTTTCGGGAGAGGGACACTGAAGCTTTCTTT. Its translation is CASSFRERDTEAFF.

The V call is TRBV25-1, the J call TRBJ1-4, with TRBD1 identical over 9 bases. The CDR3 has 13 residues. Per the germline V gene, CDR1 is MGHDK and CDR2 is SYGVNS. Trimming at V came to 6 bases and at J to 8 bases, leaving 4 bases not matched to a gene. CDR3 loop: CASRQGAGEKLFF. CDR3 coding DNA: TGTGCCAGCAGACAGGGGGCGGGGGAAAAACTGTTTTTT. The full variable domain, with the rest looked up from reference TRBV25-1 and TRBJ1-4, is EADIYQTPRYLVIGTGKKITLECSQTMGHDKMYWYQQDPGMELHLIHYSYGVNSTEKGDLSSESTVSRIRTEHFPLTLESARPSHTSQYLCASRQGAGEKLFFGSGTQLSVL.

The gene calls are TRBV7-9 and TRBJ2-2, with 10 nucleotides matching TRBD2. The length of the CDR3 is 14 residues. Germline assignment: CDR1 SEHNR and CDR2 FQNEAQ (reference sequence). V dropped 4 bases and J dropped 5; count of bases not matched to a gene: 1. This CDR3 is CASSYSGGTGELFF. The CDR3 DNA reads TGTGCCAGCAGCTATAGCGGGGGGACCGGGGAGCTGTTTTTT.

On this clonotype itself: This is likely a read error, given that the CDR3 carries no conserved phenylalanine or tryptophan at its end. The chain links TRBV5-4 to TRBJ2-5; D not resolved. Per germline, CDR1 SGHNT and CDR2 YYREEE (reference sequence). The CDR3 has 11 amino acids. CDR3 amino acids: CASSFSETQYP. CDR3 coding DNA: TGTGCAAGCAGCTTTTCGGAGACCCAGTACCCC.